The clone carrying this T cell receptor (beta chain) was observed many times. Using RNA transcripts as the source, TCR beta CDR3 regions were amplified. The HTBI set primed first-round TCR CDR3 RT-PCR. TCRdb processed the multiplex PCR reads anew with MiXCR; each CDR3 protein has one entry. The sample lists fewer than 750,000 distinct CDR3 sequences; roughly 14% were seen once. V lost 6 bases and J 7 bases, leaving 16 bases between the germline ends. The length of the CDR3 is 14 residues. Germline CDR1 reads MDHEN; CDR2 reads SYDVKM. These data belong to a study of T cells in Graves' hyperthyroidism and ophthalmopathy.

The clonotype originates from a woman aged 40 to 50 with Graves' ophthalmopathy. The rearrangement joins TRBV28 to TRBJ1-5, with D unresolved. The sample was blood. CDR3 sequence reads: CASSSGDWAQPQHF. CDR3 DNA: TGTGCCAGCAGCTCGGGTGACTGGGCCCAGCCCCAGCATTTT. Complete variable domain (other parts from reference TRBV28 and TRBJ1-5): DVKVTQSSRYLVKRTGEKVFLECVQDMDHENMFWYRQDPGLGLRLIYFSYDVKMKEKGDIPEGYSVSREKKERFSLILESASTNQTSMYLCASSSGDWAQPQHFGDGTRLSIL.